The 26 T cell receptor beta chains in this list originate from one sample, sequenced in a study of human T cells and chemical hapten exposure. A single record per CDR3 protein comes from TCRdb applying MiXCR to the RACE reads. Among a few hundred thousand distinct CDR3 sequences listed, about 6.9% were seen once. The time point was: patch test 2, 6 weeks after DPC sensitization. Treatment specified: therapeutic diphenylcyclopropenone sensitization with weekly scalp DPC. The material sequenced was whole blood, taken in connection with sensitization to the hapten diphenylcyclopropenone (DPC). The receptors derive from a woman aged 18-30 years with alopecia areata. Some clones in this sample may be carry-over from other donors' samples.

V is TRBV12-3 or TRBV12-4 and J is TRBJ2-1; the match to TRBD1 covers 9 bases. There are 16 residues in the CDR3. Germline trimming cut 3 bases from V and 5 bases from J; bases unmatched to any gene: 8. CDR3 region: CASSFRGGQGNNEQFF. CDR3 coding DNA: TGTGCCAGCAGTTTCAGGGGGGGACAGGGAAACAATGAGCAGTTCTTC.

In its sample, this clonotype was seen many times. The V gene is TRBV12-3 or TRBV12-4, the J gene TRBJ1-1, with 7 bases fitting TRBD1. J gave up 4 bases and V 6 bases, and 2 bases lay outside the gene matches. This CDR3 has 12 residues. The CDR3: CASRPGGTEAFF. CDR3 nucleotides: TGTGCCAGCAGACCAGGGGGCACTGAAGCTTTCTTT.

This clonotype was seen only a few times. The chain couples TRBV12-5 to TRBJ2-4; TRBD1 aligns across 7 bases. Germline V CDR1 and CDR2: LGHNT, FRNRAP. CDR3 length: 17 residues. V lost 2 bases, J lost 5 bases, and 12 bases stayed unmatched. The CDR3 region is CASGLFTLGGLENIQYF. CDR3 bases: TGTGCTAGTGGTTTGTTCACCCTAGGGGGCCTGGAAAACATTCAGTACTTC.

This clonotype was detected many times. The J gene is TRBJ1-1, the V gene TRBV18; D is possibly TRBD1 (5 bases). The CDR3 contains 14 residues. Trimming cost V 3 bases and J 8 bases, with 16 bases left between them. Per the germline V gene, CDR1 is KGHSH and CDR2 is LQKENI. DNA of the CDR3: TGTGCCAGCTCACCCATGAGCAGGGAAATGGAAGCTTTCTTT. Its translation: CASSPMSREMEAFF. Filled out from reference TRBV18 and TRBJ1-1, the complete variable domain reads NAGVMQNPRHLVRRRGQEARLRCSPMKGHSHVYWYRQLPEEGLKFMVYLQKENIIDESGMPKERFSAEFPKEGPSILRIQQVVRGDSAAYFCASSPMSREMEAFFGQGTRLTVV.

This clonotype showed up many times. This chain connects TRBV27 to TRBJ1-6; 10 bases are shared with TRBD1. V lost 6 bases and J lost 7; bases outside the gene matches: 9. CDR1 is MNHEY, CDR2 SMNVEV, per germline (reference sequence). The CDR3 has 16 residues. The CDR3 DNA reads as TGTGCCAGCAGAGCCCGGGACAGGGGTTTGAATTCACCCCTCCACTTT. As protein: CASRARDRGLNSPLHF.

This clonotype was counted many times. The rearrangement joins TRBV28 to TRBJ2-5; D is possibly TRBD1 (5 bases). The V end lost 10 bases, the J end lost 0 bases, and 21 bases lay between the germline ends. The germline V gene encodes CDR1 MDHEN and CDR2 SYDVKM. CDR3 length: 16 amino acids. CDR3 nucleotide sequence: TGTGCCAAGGGATGCGTGCAGGGCGGCGACCAAGAGACCCAGTACTTC. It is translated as CAKGCVQGGDQETQYF.

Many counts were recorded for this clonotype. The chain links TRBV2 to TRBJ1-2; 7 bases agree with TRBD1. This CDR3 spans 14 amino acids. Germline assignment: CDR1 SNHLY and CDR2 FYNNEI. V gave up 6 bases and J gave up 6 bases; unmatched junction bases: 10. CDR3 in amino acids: CASRELQGWHGYTF. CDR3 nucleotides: TGTGCCAGCAGGGAATTACAGGGGTGGCATGGCTACACCTTC.

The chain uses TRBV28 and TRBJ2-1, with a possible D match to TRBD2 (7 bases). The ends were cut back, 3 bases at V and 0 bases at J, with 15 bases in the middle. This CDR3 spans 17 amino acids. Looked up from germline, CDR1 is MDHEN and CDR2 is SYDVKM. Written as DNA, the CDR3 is TGTGCCAGCAGTTTCTCCGGGGGGCTGAACTCCTACAATGAGCAGTTCTTC. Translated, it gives CASSFSGGLNSYNEQFF.

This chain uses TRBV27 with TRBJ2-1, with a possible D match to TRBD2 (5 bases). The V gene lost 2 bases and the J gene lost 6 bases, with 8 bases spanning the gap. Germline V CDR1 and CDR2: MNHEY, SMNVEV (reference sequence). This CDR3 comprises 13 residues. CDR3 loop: CASSLGSVNEQFF. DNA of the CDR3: TGTGCCAGCAGTTTAGGGAGTGTCAATGAGCAGTTCTTC.

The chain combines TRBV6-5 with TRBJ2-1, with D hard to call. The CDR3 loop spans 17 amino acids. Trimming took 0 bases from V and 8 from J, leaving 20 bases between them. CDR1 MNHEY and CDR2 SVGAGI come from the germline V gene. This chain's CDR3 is CASSYSKPTEPKDEQFF. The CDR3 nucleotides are TGTGCCAGCAGTTACTCGAAGCCCACAGAGCCCAAGGATGAGCAGTTCTTC.

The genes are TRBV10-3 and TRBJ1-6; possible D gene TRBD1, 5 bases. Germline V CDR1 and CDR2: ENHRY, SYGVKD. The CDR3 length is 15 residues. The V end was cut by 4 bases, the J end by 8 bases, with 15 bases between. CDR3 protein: CAISGFRQGDSPLHF. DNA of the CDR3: TGTGCCATCAGTGGATTTCGTCAGGGTGATTCACCCCTCCACTTT.

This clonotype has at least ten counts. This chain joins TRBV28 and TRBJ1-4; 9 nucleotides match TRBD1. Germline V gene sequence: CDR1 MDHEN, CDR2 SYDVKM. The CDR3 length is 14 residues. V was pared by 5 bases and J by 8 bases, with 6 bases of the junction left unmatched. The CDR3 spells CASSGGTGKEKLFF. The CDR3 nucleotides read TGTGCCAGCAGTGGAGGGACAGGGAAAGAAAAACTGTTTTTT.

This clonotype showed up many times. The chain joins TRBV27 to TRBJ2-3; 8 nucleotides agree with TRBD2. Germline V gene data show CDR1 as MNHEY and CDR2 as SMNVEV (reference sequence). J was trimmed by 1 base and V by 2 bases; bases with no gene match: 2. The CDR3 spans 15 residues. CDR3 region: CASSLSSGGTDTQYF. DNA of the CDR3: TGTGCCAGCAGTTTAAGTAGCGGGGGCACAGATACGCAGTATTTT.

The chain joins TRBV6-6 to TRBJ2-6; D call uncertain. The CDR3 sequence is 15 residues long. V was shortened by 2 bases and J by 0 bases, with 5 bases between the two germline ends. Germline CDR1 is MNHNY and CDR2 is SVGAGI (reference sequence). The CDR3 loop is CASSYVSSGANVLTF. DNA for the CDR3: TGTGCCAGCAGTTACGTTAGCTCTGGGGCCAACGTCCTGACTTTC.

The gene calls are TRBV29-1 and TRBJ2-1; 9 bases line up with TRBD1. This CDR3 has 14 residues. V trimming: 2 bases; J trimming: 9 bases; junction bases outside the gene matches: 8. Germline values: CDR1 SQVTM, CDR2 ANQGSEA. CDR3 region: CSVEPGTGNGEQFF. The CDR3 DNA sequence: TGCAGCGTTGAACCCGGGACAGGGAATGGTGAGCAGTTCTTC.

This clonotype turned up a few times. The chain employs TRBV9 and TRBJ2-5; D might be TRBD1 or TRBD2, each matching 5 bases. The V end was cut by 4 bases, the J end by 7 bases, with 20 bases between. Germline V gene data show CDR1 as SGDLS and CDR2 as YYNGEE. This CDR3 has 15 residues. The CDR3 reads CASSPGTRGPWTQYF. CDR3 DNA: TGTGCCAGCAGCCCGGGCACGAGGGGCCCTTGGACCCAGTACTTC.

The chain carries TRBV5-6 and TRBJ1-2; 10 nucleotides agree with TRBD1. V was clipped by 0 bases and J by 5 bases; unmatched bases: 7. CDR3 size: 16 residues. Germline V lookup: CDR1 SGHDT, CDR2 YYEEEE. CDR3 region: CASSLGQGAEWYGYTF. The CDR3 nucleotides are TGTGCCAGCAGCTTGGGACAGGGGGCAGAATGGTATGGCTACACCTTC.

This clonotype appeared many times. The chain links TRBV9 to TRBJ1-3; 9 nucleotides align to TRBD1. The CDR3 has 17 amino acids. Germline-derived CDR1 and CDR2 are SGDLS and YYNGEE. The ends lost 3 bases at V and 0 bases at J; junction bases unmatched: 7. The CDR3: CASSAHAGQGSGNTIYF. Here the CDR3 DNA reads TGTGCCAGCAGCGCCCACGCGGGACAGGGCTCTGGAAACACCATATATTTT. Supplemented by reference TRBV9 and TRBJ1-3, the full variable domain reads DSGVTQTPKHLITATGQRVTLRCSPRSGDLSVYWYQQSLDQGLQFLIQYYNGEERAKGNILERFSAQQFPDLHSELNLSSLELGDSALYFCASSAHAGQGSGNTIYFGEGSWLTVV.

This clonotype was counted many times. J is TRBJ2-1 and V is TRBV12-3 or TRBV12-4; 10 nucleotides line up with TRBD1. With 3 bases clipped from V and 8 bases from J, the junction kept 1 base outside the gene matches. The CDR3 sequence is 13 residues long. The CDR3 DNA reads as TGTGCCAGCAGTTTGGGACAGGGGTATGAGCAGTTCTTC. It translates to CASSLGQGYEQFF.

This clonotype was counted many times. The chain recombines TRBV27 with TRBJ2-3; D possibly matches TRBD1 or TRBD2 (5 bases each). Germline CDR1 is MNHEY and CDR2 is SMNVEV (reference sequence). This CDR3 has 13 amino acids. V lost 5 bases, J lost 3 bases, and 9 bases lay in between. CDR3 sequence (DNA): TGTGCCAGCAGTAGGGACGGGACAGATACGCAGTATTTT. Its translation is CASSRDGTDTQYF.

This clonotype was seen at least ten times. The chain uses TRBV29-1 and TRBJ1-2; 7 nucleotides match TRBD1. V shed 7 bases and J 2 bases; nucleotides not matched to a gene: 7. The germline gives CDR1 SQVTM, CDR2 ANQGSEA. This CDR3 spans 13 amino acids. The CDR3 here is CSDGGTANYGYTF. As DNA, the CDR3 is TGCAGCGATGGGGGGACAGCAAACTATGGCTACACCTTC.

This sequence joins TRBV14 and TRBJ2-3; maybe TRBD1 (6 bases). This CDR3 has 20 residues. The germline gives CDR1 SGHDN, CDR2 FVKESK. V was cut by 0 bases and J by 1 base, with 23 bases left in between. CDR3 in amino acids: CASSQERFGGRRRGTDTQYF. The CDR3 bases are TGTGCCAGCAGCCAAGAAAGGTTTGGGGGCCGGAGAAGGGGCACAGATACGCAGTATTTT. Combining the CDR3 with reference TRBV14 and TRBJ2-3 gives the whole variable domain EAGVTQFPSHSVIEKGQTVTLRCDPISGHDNLYWYRRVMGKEIKFLLHFVKESKQDESGMPNNRFLAERTGGTYSTLKVQPAELEDSGVYFCASSQERFGGRRRGTDTQYFGPGTRLTVL.

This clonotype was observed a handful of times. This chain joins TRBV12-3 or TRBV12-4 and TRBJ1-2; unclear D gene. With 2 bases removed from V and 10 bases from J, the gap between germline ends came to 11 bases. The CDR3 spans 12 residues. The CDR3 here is CASSLSGGDYTF. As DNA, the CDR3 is TGTGCCAGCAGTTTATCCGGTGGGGACTACACCTTC.

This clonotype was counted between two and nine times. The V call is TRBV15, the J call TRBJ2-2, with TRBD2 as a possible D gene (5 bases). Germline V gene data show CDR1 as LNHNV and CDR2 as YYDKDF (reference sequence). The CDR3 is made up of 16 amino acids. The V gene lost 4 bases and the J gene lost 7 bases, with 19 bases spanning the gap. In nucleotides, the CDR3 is TGTGCCACCAGCACGCCTGGACTTTCCCGGCACGGGGAGCTGTTTTTT. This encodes CATSTPGLSRHGELFF.

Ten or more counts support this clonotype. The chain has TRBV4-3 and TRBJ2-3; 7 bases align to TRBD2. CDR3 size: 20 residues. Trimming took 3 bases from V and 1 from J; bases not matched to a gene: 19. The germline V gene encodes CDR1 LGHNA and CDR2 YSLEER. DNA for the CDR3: TGCGCCAGCAGCCAGAGAGGACTAGACAATATCCCTACTCGCACAGATACGCAGTATTTT. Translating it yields CASSQRGLDNIPTRTDTQYF.

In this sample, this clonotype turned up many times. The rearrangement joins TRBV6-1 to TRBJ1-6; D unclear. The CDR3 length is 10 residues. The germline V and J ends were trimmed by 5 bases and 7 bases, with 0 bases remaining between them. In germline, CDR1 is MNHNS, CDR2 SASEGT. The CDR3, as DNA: TGTGCCAGCAGTAATTCACCCCTCCACTTT. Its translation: CASSNSPLHF.